These 14 T cell receptor beta chains were all obtained from the same sample, sequenced in a study of T cells after yellow fever vaccination. MiXCR, run by TCRdb on the 5' RACE reads, gives a single entry per CDR3 protein. The table shows under 500,000 distinct CDR3 sequences, with roughly 20% occurring only once. The starting material was PBMCs, obtained before the yellow fever booster vaccination. Receptors were obtained from a young man who received the YFV17D yellow fever vaccine.

The gene calls are TRBV5-5 and TRBJ2-3; 7 bases are shared with TRBD1. This CDR3 has 14 residues. Germline assignment: CDR1 SGHKS and CDR2 YYEKEE (reference sequence). V lost 0 bases, J lost 7 bases, and 5 bases stayed unmatched. CDR3 protein: CASSLGRGMNTQYF. The CDR3 DNA reads as TGTGCCAGCAGCTTGGGCAGGGGGATGAATACGCAGTATTTT. The full variable domain, completed using reference TRBV5-5 and TRBJ2-3, is DAGVTQSPTHLIKTRGQQVTLRCSPISGHKSVSWYQQVLGQGPQFIFQYYEKEERGRGNFPDRFSARQFPNYSSELNVNALLLGDSALYLCASSLGRGMNTQYFGPGTRLTVL.

This chain links TRBV2 with TRBJ2-7, with D unresolved. Trimming took off 3 bases at V and 5 bases at J, with 14 bases between the two ends. The CDR3 length is 14 residues. Germline CDR1 and CDR2: SNHLY and FYNNEI. The CDR3 DNA follows: TGTGCCAGCAGTGATTCTAGGTGGATCCACGAGCAGTACGTC. It translates to CASSDSRWIHEQYV.

This clonotype was seen ten or more times. The V and J genes are TRBV29-1 and TRBJ2-7, with a tentative D call TRBD2 (6 bases). V gave up 2 bases and J gave up 7 bases, with 18 bases separating them. The CDR3 sequence is 14 residues long. From germline, CDR1 is SQVTM and CDR2 ANQGSEA. The CDR3: CSVEPRGGRLEQYF. The CDR3 coding sequence is TGCAGCGTTGAACCTAGGGGAGGAAGGTTGGAGCAGTACTTC.

This clonotype was counted only a few times. V and J are TRBV11-2 and TRBJ2-3, with D uncertain. The CDR3 loop spans 15 amino acids. From germline, CDR1 is SGHAT and CDR2 FQNNGV. V was trimmed by 0 bases and J by 2 bases, leaving 9 bases between them. The CDR3 reads CASSLDPIHTDTQYF. The DNA of the CDR3 is TGTGCCAGCAGCTTAGATCCCATTCACACAGATACGCAGTATTTT.

The chain is built from TRBV5-1 and TRBJ2-5; D may match TRBD1 or TRBD2 (5 bases each). The CDR3 contains 15 residues. V dropped 4 bases and J dropped 5 bases, with 18 bases sitting between them. The germline V gene has CDR1 SGHRS and CDR2 YFSETQ. The CDR3: CASSAGSGRRETQYF. DNA of the CDR3: TGCGCCAGCAGCGCGGGCTCGGGACGCCGGGAGACCCAGTACTTC.

The chain uses TRBV9 and TRBJ2-7; TRBD1 is a possible D gene (7 bases). V was shortened by 3 bases and J by 0 bases, with 10 bases between the two germline ends. Looked up from germline, CDR1 is SGDLS and CDR2 is YYNGEE. CDR3 length: 14 residues. CDR3 residues: CASSGGDSSYEQYF. CDR3 nucleotide sequence: TGTGCCAGCAGCGGGGGGGACAGCTCCTACGAGCAGTACTTC.

The chain couples TRBV2 to TRBJ2-2, with a weak D call TRBD2 (6 bases). The CDR3 covers 14 residues. From germline, CDR1 is SNHLY and CDR2 FYNNEI. Trimming stripped 1 base from V and 5 bases from J, with 8 bases between. Written as DNA, the CDR3 is TGTGCCAGCAGTGAAGAGGGGAGGACCGGGGAGCTGTTTTTT. This encodes CASSEEGRTGELFF.

Details on this clonotype: Relative to the germline gene, one junction end is altered; a read error may explain this. This chain connects TRBV7-7 to TRBJ2-5; D is undetermined. Germline V lookup: CDR1 SSHAT, CDR2 FNYEAQ (reference sequence). The CDR3 is made up of 13 amino acids. The CDR3: CASSWSGRETQYF. The CDR3, as DNA: TGTGCTAGCAGCTGGTCGGGTCGGGAGACCCAGTACTTC.

V is TRBV20-1 and J is TRBJ1-4; D uncertain. Germline CDR1 reads DFQATT; CDR2 reads SNEGSKA (reference sequence). The CDR3 sequence is 12 residues long. Trimming took 3 bases from V and 5 from J, leaving 7 bases between them. The CDR3 DNA follows: TGCAGTGCTAGGAGCCTAAATGAAAAACTGTTTTTT. Its protein product is CSARSLNEKLFF.

The chain couples TRBV7-9 to TRBJ1-1, with 8 nucleotides matching TRBD1. Germline assignment: CDR1 SEHNR and CDR2 FQNEAQ (reference sequence). This CDR3 spans 13 amino acids. With V trimmed by 4 bases and J by 11 bases, 9 bases remained unmatched. CDR3 sequence reads: CASSYGQGGRAFF. The CDR3 nucleotides read TGTGCCAGCAGCTACGGACAGGGAGGTAGGGCTTTCTTT. Combining the CDR3 with reference TRBV7-9 and TRBJ1-1 gives the whole variable domain DTGVSQNPRHKITKRGQNVTFRCDPISEHNRLYWYRQTLGQGPEFLTYFQNEAQLEKSRLLSDRFSAERPKGSFSTLEIQRTEQGDSAMYLCASSYGQGGRAFFGQGTRLTVV.

The table lists this clonotype with a few counts. The V call is TRBV11-3, the J call TRBJ2-5; 9 bases are a match to TRBD2. The CDR3 has 17 amino acids. Germline CDR1 SGHNT, CDR2 YENEEA. V gave up 4 bases and J gave up 5 bases; unmatched junction bases: 14. Here the CDR3 DNA reads TGTGCCAGCAGCTCTTGGGAGCGGGGGGCCGGTACGGAGACCCAGTACTTC. This translates into CASSSWERGAGTETQYF.

The chain uses TRBV20-1 and TRBJ1-3; perhaps TRBD1 as D (5 bases). This CDR3 comprises 13 residues. The V and J ends lost 4 bases and 7 bases respectively, with 14 bases between them. Germline V gene sequence: CDR1 DFQATT, CDR2 SNEGSKA (reference sequence). CDR3 region: CSAKQARWNTIYF. The CDR3 nucleotides are TGCAGTGCTAAACAGGCCCGGTGGAACACCATATATTTT.

CDR3 bases: TGTGCCAGCATACAACCCCCCACCGGGGAGCTGTTTTTT. Protein product: CASIQPPTGELFF. The J gene is TRBJ2-2, the V gene TRBV12-3 or TRBV12-4; D gene unclear. The germline V and J ends were trimmed by 7 bases and 4 bases, with 10 bases remaining between them. This CDR3 is 13 amino acids long.

This clonotype has just a few counts. V gene TRBV7-8 combines with J gene TRBJ1-5; the D gene is possibly TRBD1 (5 bases). CDR3 length: 15 residues. CDR1 and CDR2 (germline): SGHVS, FQNEAQ. The V end lost 5 bases, the J end lost 2 bases, and 13 bases lay between the germline ends. The CDR3 is CASSAFRDRNQPQHF. In DNA form, the CDR3 reads TGTGCCAGCAGCGCCTTTCGGGACCGCAATCAGCCCCAGCATTTT.